The T cell receptor (beta chain) under discussion was sequenced for a study of CD8+CD57+ T cells in acquired aplastic anemia. Findings and caveats of the study: Patients and controls were not found to differ significantly in CD8+ Simpson's diversity.

This clonotype has at least ten counts. The antigen remains unidentified. The authors sequenced patients whose flow cytometry had shown CD8+CD57+ cell expansion. Each of the patients presented with severe acquired aplastic anemia. Profiling of TCR beta VDJ combinations and CDR3 sequences used genomic DNA as template. TCRdb re-derived calls from the reads in MiXCR, one entry per CDR3 protein. This sample has about 250,000 distinct CDR3 sequences, with around half found just once. The CDR3 sequence is 15 residues long. Trimming removed 0 bases from V and 4 bases from J; junction bases left unmatched: 3. From germline, CDR1 is DFQATT and CDR2 SNEGSKA (reference sequence).

The sequence derives from a human donor with aplastic anemia. The sample was sorted CD4+, CD8+, or CD8+CD57+ T cells (not recorded which) from PBMCs. This chain connects TRBV20-1 to TRBJ2-1; 10 nucleotides line up with TRBD1. CDR3 region: CSAREDRGQYNEQFF. Written as DNA, the CDR3 is TGCAGTGCTAGAGAAGACAGGGGGCAGTACAATGAGCAGTTCTTC.